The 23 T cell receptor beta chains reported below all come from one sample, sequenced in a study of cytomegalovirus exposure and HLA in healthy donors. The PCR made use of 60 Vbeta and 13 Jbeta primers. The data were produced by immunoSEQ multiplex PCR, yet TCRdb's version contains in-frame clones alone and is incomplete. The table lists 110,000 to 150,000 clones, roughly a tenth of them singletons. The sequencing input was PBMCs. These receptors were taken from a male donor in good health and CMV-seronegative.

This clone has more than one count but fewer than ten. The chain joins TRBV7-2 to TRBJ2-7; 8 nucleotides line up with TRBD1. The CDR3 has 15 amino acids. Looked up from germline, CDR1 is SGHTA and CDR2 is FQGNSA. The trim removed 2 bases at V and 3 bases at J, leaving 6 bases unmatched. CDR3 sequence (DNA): TGTGCCAGCAGCTTAAGGGCAGGGGGCCGCTACGAGCAGTACTTC. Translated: CASSLRAGGRYEQYF.

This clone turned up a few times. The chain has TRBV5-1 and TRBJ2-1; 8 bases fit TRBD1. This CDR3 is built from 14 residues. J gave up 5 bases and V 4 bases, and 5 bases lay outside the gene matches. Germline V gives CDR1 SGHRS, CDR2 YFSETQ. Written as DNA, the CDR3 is TGCGCCAGCAGCCTAGGGACAGGCCACAATGAGCAGTTCTTC. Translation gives CASSLGTGHNEQFF.

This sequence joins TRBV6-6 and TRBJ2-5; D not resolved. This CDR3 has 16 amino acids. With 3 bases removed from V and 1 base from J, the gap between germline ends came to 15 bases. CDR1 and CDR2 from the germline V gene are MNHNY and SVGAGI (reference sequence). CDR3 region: CASSYSAPELQETQYF. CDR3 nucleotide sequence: TGTGCCAGCAGTTATTCTGCCCCGGAGCTCCAAGAGACCCAGTACTTC.

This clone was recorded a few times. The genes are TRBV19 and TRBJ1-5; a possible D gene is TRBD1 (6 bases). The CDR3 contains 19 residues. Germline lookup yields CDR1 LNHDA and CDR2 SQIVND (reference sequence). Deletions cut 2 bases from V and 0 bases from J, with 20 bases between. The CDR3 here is CASSIKFQGQGDSNQPQHF. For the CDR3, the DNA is TGTGCCAGTAGTATAAAGTTCCAGGGGCAAGGGGATAGCAATCAGCCCCAGCATTTT.

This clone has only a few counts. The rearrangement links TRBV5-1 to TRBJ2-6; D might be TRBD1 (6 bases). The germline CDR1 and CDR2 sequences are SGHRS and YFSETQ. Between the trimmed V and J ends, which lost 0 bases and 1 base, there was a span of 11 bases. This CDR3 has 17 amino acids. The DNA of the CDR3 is TGCGCCAGCAGCTTGGTCGGCACAGGGTCTGGGGCCAACGTCCTGACTTTC. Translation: CASSLVGTGSGANVLTF.

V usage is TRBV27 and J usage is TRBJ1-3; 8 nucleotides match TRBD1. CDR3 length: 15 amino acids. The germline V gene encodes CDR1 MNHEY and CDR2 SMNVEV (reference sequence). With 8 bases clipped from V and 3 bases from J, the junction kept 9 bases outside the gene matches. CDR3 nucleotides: TGTGCCAGCCGTTCTTCCGGGACAGGTGGAAACACCATATATTTT. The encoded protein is CASRSSGTGGNTIYF.

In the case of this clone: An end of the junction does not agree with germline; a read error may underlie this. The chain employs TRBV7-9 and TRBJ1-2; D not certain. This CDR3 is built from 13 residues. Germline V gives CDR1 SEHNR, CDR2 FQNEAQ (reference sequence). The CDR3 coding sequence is TGTGCCCTCCAGGACGGATCAACTAGGGAGTCCCACTTC. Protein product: CALQDGSTRESHF. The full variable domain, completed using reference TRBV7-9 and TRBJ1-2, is DTGVSQNPRHKITKRGQNVTFRCDPISEHNRLYWYRQTLGQGPEFLTYFQNEAQLEKSRLLSDRFSAERPKGSFSTLEIQRTEQGDSAMYLCALQDGSTRESHFGSGTRLTVV.

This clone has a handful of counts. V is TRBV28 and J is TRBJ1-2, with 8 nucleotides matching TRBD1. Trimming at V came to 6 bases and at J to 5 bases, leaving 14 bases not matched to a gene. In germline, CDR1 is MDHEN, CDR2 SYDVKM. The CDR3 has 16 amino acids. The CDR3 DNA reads TGTGCCAGCAGCGGTCAGGGGGCTCCCACCCCATATGGCTACACCTTC. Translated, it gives CASSGQGAPTPYGYTF.

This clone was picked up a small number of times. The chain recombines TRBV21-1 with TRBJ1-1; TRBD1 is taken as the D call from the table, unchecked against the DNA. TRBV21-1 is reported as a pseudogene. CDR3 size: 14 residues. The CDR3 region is CASSPKDRNTEAFF. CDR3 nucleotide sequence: TGTGCCAGCAGCCCGAAGGACAGGAACACTGAAGCTTTCTTT.

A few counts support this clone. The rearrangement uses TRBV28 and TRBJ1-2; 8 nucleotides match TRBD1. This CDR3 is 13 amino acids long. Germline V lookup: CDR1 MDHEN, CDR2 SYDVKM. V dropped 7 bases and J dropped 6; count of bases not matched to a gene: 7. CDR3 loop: CASKPDREHGYTF. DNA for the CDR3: TGTGCCAGCAAACCGGACAGGGAACATGGCTACACCTTC.

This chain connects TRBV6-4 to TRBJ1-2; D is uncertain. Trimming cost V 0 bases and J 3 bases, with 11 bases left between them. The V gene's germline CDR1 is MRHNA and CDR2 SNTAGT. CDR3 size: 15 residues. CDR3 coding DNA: TGTGCCAGCAGTGACTCCTCCCGCGGGGACTATGGCTACACCTTC. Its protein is CASSDSSRGDYGYTF.

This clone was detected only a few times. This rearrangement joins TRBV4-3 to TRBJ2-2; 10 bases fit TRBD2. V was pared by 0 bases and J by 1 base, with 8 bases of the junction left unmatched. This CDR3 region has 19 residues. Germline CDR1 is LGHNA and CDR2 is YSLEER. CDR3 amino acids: CASSQDPAGGPGNTGELFF. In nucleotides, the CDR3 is TGCGCCAGCAGCCAAGATCCAGCGGGGGGGCCGGGGAACACCGGGGAGCTGTTTTTT.

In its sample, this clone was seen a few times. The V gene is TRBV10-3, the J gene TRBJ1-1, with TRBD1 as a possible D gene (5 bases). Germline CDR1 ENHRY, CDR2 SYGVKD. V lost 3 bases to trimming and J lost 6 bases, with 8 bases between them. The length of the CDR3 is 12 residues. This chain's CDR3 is CAISEETAEAFF. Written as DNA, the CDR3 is TGTGCCATCAGTGAAGAGACAGCTGAAGCTTTCTTT.

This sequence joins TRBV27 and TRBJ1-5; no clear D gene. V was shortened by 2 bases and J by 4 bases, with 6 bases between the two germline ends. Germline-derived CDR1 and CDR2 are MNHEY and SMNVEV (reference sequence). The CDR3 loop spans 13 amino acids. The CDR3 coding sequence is TGTGCCAGCAGTTTAGAGAGGAATCAGCCCCAGCATTTT. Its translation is CASSLERNQPQHF.

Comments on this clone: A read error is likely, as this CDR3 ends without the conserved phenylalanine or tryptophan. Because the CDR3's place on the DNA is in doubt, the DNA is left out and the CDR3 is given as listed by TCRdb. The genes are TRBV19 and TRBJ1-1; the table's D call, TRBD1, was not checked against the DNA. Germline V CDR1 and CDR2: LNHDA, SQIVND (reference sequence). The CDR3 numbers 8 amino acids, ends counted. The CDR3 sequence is CASSQGSI.

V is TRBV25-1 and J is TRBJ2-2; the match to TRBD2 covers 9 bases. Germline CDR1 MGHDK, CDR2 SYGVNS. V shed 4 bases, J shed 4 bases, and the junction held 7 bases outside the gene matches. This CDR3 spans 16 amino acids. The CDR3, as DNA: TGTGCCAGCAGTGGCCTTTTTAGCGGGGGCACCGGGGAGCTGTTTTTT. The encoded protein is CASSGLFSGGTGELFF.

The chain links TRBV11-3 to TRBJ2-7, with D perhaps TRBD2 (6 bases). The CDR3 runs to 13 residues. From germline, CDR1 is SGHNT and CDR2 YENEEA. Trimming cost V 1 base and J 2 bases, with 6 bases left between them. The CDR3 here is CASSLAGAYEQYF. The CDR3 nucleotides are TGTGCCAGCAGCTTAGCGGGGGCCTACGAGCAGTACTTC. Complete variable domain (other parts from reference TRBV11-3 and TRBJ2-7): EAGVVQSPRYKIIEKKQPVAFWCNPISGHNTLYWYLQNLGQGPELLIRYENEEAVDDSQLPKDRFSAERLKGVDSTLKIQPAELGDSAVYLCASSLAGAYEQYFGPGTRLTVT.

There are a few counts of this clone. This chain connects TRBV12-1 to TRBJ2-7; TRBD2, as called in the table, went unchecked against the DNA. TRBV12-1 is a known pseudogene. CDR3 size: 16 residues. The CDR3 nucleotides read TGTGCCAGCAGCTTTGGACTAGCGGCGATCAACTACGAGCAGTACTTC. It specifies CASSFGLAAINYEQYF.

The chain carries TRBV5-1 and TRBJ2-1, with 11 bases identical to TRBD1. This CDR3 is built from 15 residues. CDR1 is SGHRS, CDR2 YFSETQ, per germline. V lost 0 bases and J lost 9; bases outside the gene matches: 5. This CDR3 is CASSLAGQGAGEQFF. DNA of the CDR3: TGCGCCAGCAGCTTGGCCGGACAGGGGGCGGGTGAGCAGTTCTTC.

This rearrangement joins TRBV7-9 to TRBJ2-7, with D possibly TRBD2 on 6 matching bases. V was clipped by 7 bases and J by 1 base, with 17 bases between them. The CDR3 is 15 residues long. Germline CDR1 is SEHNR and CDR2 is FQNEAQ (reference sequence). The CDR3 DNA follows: TGTGCCAGCATGGATATGGGGGGTATTTCCTACGAGCAGTACTTC. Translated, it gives CASMDMGGISYEQYF.

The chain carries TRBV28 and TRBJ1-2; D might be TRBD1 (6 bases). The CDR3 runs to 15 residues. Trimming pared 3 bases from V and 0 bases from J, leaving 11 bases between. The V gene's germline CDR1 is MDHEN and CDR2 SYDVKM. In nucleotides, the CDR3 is TGTGCCAGCAGTTTTGGGGGGGCCTCTAACTATGGCTACACCTTC. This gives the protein CASSFGGASNYGYTF.

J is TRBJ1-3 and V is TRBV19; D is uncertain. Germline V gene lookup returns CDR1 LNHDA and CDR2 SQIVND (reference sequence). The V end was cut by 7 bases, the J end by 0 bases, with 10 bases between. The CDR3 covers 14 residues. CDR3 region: CASNPMSSGNTIYF. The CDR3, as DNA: TGTGCCAGTAACCCCATGAGCTCTGGAAACACCATATATTTT.

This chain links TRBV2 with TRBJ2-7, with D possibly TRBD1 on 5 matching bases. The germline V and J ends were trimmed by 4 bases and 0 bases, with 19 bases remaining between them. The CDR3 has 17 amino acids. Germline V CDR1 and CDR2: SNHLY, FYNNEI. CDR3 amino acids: CASSGHTGRIHSYEQYF. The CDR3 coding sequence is TGTGCCAGCAGTGGGCACACAGGACGGATACACTCCTACGAGCAGTACTTC.